The present T cell receptor (beta chain) was sequenced within a study of somatic mutations in cytotoxic T cells in rheumatoid arthritis. This clone was recorded once. Profiled with immunoSEQ multiplex PCR; TCRdb holds only in-frame clones, not every one. The repertoire holds 8,500 to 13,000 clones, with roughly 78% as singletons. This CDR3 has 12 amino acids. V shed 3 bases and J shed 1 base, with 5 bases lying between them. The germline gives CDR1 SGHKS, CDR2 YYEKEE (reference sequence). The J gene is TRBJ2-7, the V gene TRBV5-5, with D unresolved. This TCR derives from an adult with rheumatoid arthritis. Material for sequencing was CD8+ T cells sorted from blood. CDR3 bases: TGTGCCAGCAGCTCCGCATCCTACGAGCAGTACTTC. It encodes CASSSASYEQYF.